The T cell receptor beta chain described here comes from a study of T cell changes during pregnancy in multiple sclerosis. Measured with immunoSEQ multiplex PCR; TCRdb has only the in-frame clones, and not every one. This sample has 35,000 to 45,000 clones, with approximately 91% found just once. The V and J ends lost 0 bases and 3 bases respectively, with 10 bases between them. This CDR3 spans 15 amino acids. CDR1 is SGHNT and CDR2 is YENEEA in the germline V gene. This clonotype was sampled from a female donor with multiple sclerosis, enrolled in a pregnancy study. The source material was CD4+ T cells from peripheral blood mononuclear cells, sampled before pregnancy. The J gene is TRBJ2-3, the V gene TRBV11-3; D possibly corresponds to TRBD1 (5 bases). CDR3 coding DNA: TGTGCCAGCAGCTTAGAGGGGCCTGGGACAGATACGCAGTATTTT. Translating it yields CASSLEGPGTDTQYF.